The next 22 T cell receptor beta chains were all read from a single sample in a study of CD4 T cells in relation to SARS-CoV-2 and coronaviruses. Unexposed donor CD4+ T cells date from 2011-2018, before the COVID-19 pandemic. After more than eight days of culture, CD4+ T cells were isolated. No antigen has been identified for these receptors. The method was immunoSEQ multiplex PCR; TCRdb's version includes in-frame clones alone and lacks a portion of them. The sample records under 25,000 clones, approximately 77% being singletons. Material for sequencing was CD4+ T cells from PBMCs, cultured in vitro. The receptors were gathered from a human donor in good health.

CDR3 sequence: CASRASGQGLGEAFF. The CDR3 region has the DNA TGTGCCAGCAGGGCATCGGGACAGGGGTTGGGTGAAGCTTTCTTT. The chain combines TRBV6-4 with TRBJ1-1, with 10 bases fitting TRBD1. The V gene's germline CDR1 is MRHNA and CDR2 SNTAGT. This CDR3 is built from 15 residues. The V gene end was trimmed by 6 bases and the J gene end by 7 bases; junction bases not matched to a gene: 11.

This chain connects TRBV20-1 to TRBJ1-2; maybe TRBD1 (5 bases). Trimming cost V 3 bases and J 4 bases, with 15 bases left between them. This CDR3 has 14 residues. Germline V lookup: CDR1 DFQATT, CDR2 SNEGSKA (reference sequence). The CDR3 sequence is CSASLQDITYGYTF. In DNA form, the CDR3 reads TGCAGTGCTAGTCTACAGGACATCACCTATGGCTACACCTTC.

V is TRBV6-5 and J is TRBJ2-7; 8 bases are a match to TRBD1. The CDR3 totals 14 residues. The J segment lost 2 bases and the V segment lost 5 bases, leaving 5 bases of the junction unmatched. CDR1 is MNHEY, CDR2 SVGAGI, per germline. In DNA form, the CDR3 reads TGTGCCAGCAGTCGGACCAGGGGGCCCTACGAGCAGTACTTC. It translates to CASSRTRGPYEQYF.

V usage is TRBV7-2 and J usage is TRBJ2-7; D is unresolved. Trimming pared 4 bases from V and 4 bases from J, leaving 11 bases between. Germline CDR1 reads SGHTA; CDR2 reads FQGNSA. The CDR3 loop spans 13 amino acids. The CDR3 sequence is CASSSPGLYEQYF. The CDR3 DNA sequence: TGTGCCAGCAGCTCTCCGGGCCTATACGAGCAGTACTTC.

This clone was recorded a few times. The gene calls are TRBV5-1 and TRBJ2-1; D remains unclear. CDR1 and CDR2 (germline): SGHRS, YFSETQ. Trimming pared 7 bases from V and 5 bases from J, leaving 7 bases between. The CDR3 runs 11 residues. CDR3 nucleotides: TGCGCCAGCGGGTCGGACAATGAGCAGTTCTTC. Amino acid sequence: CASGSDNEQFF.

The chain combines TRBV5-1 with TRBJ1-1; the D gene is possibly TRBD1 (5 bases). V was trimmed by 3 bases and J by 0 bases, leaving 9 bases between them. From germline, CDR1 is SGHRS and CDR2 YFSETQ. The CDR3 runs to 14 residues. DNA of the CDR3: TGCGCCAGCAGCTCACAGGCGTTGAACACTGAAGCTTTCTTT. This encodes CASSSQALNTEAFF.

V usage is TRBV18 and J usage is TRBJ1-5; D is possibly TRBD1 (6 bases). The CDR3 runs 15 residues. CDR1 is KGHSH and CDR2 is LQKENI in the germline V gene. Trimming pared 6 bases from V and 0 bases from J, leaving 12 bases between. The DNA of the CDR3 is TGTGCCAGCTCGCCCGGGACAAGTAGCAATCAGCCCCAGCATTTT. Amino acid sequence: CASSPGTSSNQPQHF.

The chain carries TRBV7-3 and TRBJ2-3, with a tentative D call TRBD1 (5 bases). The germline gives CDR1 SGHTA, CDR2 FQGTGA. The CDR3 runs 16 residues. V lost 5 bases and J lost 4, with 19 bases in between. The CDR3 region is CASSPSRSVTADTQYF. CDR3 sequence (DNA): TGTGCCAGCAGCCCCTCGAGGTCAGTGACAGCAGATACGCAGTATTTT.

CDR3 in amino acids: CASSRPGDSDIQYF. In DNA form, the CDR3 reads TGTGCCAGCAGTAGACCGGGAGACTCAGACATTCAGTACTTC. The rearrangement uses TRBV25-1 and TRBJ2-4, with D possibly TRBD2 on 6 matching bases. Germline values: CDR1 MGHDK, CDR2 SYGVNS. V shed 5 bases and J shed 8 bases, with 16 bases lying between them. The CDR3 totals 14 residues. The variable domain in full, completed from reference TRBV25-1 and TRBJ2-4, reads EADIYQTPRYLVIGTGKKITLECSQTMGHDKMYWYQQDPGMELHLIHYSYGVNSTEKGDLSSESTVSRIRTEHFPLTLESARPSHTSQYLCASSRPGDSDIQYFGAGTRLSVL.

The rearrangement links TRBV29-1 to TRBJ2-5; D uncertain. Germline loops: CDR1 SQVTM, CDR2 ANQGSEA. Trimming removed 3 bases at V and 5 bases at J, with 1 base between. CDR3 length: 9 residues. The DNA for the CDR3 is TGCAGCGTTGAGGAGACCCAGTACTTC. Its translation: CSVEETQYF.

The chain couples TRBV5-4 to TRBJ2-7; D may be TRBD1 or TRBD2 (5 bases each). Germline V gene data show CDR1 as SGHNT and CDR2 as YYREEE (reference sequence). This CDR3 is 12 amino acids long. V was shortened by 3 bases and J by 6 bases, with 10 bases between the two germline ends. CDR3 sequence (DNA): TGTGCCAGCAGCTCCCTTGGGGGCGAGCAGTACTTC. Translation gives CASSSLGGEQYF.

The chain links TRBV5-8 to TRBJ2-1; D call uncertain. This CDR3 contains 13 residues. Trimming stripped 0 bases from V and 8 bases from J, with 9 bases between. Germline-derived CDR1 and CDR2 are SGHTS and YDEGEE. The CDR3 nucleotides are TGTGCCAGCAGCTTGGCCATAGAGTATGAGCAGTTCTTC. Protein: CASSLAIEYEQFF.

This chain uses TRBV6-5 with TRBJ2-7; 10 bases map to TRBD1. CDR3 size: 14 residues. V lost 6 bases and J lost 7; bases outside the gene matches: 9. Germline CDR1 and CDR2: MNHEY and SVGAGI. The CDR3 sequence: CASRDGTGAWEQYF. In DNA, the CDR3 is TGTGCCAGCAGGGACGGGACAGGGGCATGGGAGCAGTACTTC.

The chain uses TRBV5-1 and TRBJ2-1; 14 nucleotides align to TRBD2. The CDR3 spans 16 residues. J gave up 9 bases and V 5 bases, and 10 bases lay outside the gene matches. Germline CDR1 and CDR2: SGHRS and YFSETQ. The CDR3 here is CASRGTSGSKSSEQFF. CDR3 DNA sequence: TGCGCCAGCAGGGGGACTAGCGGGAGTAAGAGTAGTGAGCAGTTCTTC.

The rearrangement links TRBV19 to TRBJ2-4; the D gene is possibly TRBD1 (6 bases). The CDR3 contains 15 residues. Germline-derived CDR1 and CDR2 are LNHDA and SQIVND (reference sequence). Trimming left V 4 bases short and J 0 bases short, with 10 bases between. CDR3 protein: CASSKDRVAKNIQYF. CDR3 nucleotides: TGTGCCAGTAGTAAGGACAGAGTAGCCAAAAACATTCAGTACTTC.

The chain joins TRBV12-5 to TRBJ2-2; 9 nucleotides line up with TRBD2. In germline, CDR1 is LGHNT, CDR2 FRNRAP. J lost 7 bases, V lost 4 bases, and 13 bases had no gene match. The CDR3 covers 17 residues. CDR3 DNA: TGTGCTAGTGGTTCCCCAGCCAGCGGGAGGCAAGGCGGGGAGCTGTTTTTT. It encodes CASGSPASGRQGGELFF. The variable domain in full, completed from reference TRBV12-5 and TRBJ2-2, reads DARVTQTPRHKVTEMGQEVTMRCQPILGHNTVFWYRQTMMQGLELLAYFRNRAPLDDSGMPKDRFSAEMPDATLATLKIQPSEPRDSAVYFCASGSPASGRQGGELFFGEGSRLTVL.

The V gene is TRBV6-1, the J gene TRBJ1-4; D is ambiguous. CDR1 is MNHNS, CDR2 SASEGT, per germline. The CDR3 sequence is 13 residues long. V was trimmed by 2 bases and J by 9 bases, leaving 10 bases between them. CDR3 amino acids: CASSEILMKKLFF. CDR3 coding DNA: TGTGCCAGCAGTGAAATACTAATGAAAAAACTGTTTTTT.

A few counts support this clone. V usage is TRBV5-6 and J usage is TRBJ2-7; D assignment may be TRBD1 or TRBD2 (5 bases each). Germline-derived CDR1 and CDR2 are SGHDT and YYEEEE. Deletions cut 4 bases from V and 6 bases from J, with 17 bases between. The CDR3 loop spans 14 amino acids. This CDR3 is CASSDTGTLPEQYF. For the CDR3, the DNA is TGTGCCAGCAGCGACACCGGGACCCTTCCCGAGCAGTACTTC.

The chain carries TRBV5-4 and TRBJ2-6, with 7 bases identical to TRBD1. The CDR3 runs to 16 residues. V shed 3 bases and J 1 base; nucleotides not matched to a gene: 4. Germline V CDR1 and CDR2: SGHNT, YYREEE (reference sequence). The CDR3 DNA is TGTGCCAGCAGCTGGACAGGAAGGTCTGGGGCCAACGTCCTGACTTTC. Translated: CASSWTGRSGANVLTF.

This chain joins TRBV7-9 and TRBJ1-4; 9 bases fit TRBD1. With V trimmed by 10 bases and J by 8 bases, 14 bases remained unmatched. Germline V CDR1 and CDR2: SEHNR, FQNEAQ (reference sequence). The CDR3 spans 15 residues. CDR3 loop: CAINVAGQGREKLFF. DNA for the CDR3: TGTGCCATTAATGTGGCGGGACAGGGTCGGGAAAAACTGTTTTTT.

This rearrangement joins TRBV30 to TRBJ2-7; 9 bases are a match to TRBD1. Germline-derived CDR1 and CDR2 are GTSNPN and SVGIG (reference sequence). CDR3 length: 15 residues. Germline trimming cut 4 bases from V and 0 bases from J; bases unmatched to any gene: 7. The CDR3 region has the DNA TGTGCCTGGACGCGGGACAGGGTATCCTCCTACGAGCAGTACTTC. This gives the protein CAWTRDRVSSYEQYF.

J is TRBJ2-4 and V is TRBV11-2, with TRBD2 matching 11 bases. The CDR3 sequence is 19 residues long. With 1 base clipped from V and 0 bases from J, the junction kept 8 bases outside the gene matches. CDR1 and CDR2 (germline): SGHAT, FQNNGV. CDR3 protein: CASSLVETSGILAKNIQYF. CDR3 bases: TGTGCCAGCAGCTTAGTCGAGACTAGCGGGATCCTAGCCAAAAACATTCAGTACTTC.